Listed here are 10 T cell receptor beta chains from one sample, sequenced in a study of metastatic and nonmetastatic thyroid tumors. TCRdb re-clonotyped the PCR reads via MiXCR. The sample lists 35,000 to 55,000 clones; more than 3% were seen once. Ahead of thyroid surgery, no patient had received treatment of any kind. Sample: blood. These TCRs come from a female donor with papillary thyroid cancer or a benign thyroid nodule (not recorded which). Some clones in this sample may be carry-over from other donors' samples.

The V and J genes are TRBV5-1 and TRBJ1-5; D gene ambiguous. This CDR3 is 13 amino acids long. The germline V gene has CDR1 SGHRS and CDR2 YFSETQ. V was cut by 0 bases and J by 10 bases, with 11 bases left in between. For the CDR3, the DNA is TGCGCCAGCAGCTTGGCCCCGGGTAATCCCCAGCATTTT. Protein product: CASSLAPGNPQHF.

This clone was detected many times. The V call is TRBV6-6, the J call TRBJ2-1, with 7 bases matching TRBD2. The CDR3 covers 17 residues. Trimming removed 0 bases from V and 3 bases from J; junction bases left unmatched: 8. Per the germline V gene, CDR1 is MNHNY and CDR2 is SVGAGI (reference sequence). The CDR3 region has the DNA TGTGCCAGCAGTTACTCGGCGTCAGCGGGGATCTACAATGAGCAGTTCTTC. Translated: CASSYSASAGIYNEQFF.

As to this clone: It may be a read error: a sequence one base away is much more abundant. This rearrangement joins TRBV27 to TRBJ2-5, with 7 bases that match TRBD1. The germline gives CDR1 MNHEY, CDR2 SMNVEV (reference sequence). The CDR3 is 14 amino acids. The CDR3 sequence is CASSQPGQQGTRYF. The CDR3 DNA reads as TGTGCCAGCAGCCAACCGGGACAGCAAGGGACCCGGTACTTC.

This clone was picked up many times. A much larger clone differs from this one at a single base, so this may be a read error. This chain links TRBV28 with TRBJ2-1; TRBD2 might be the D (5 bases). V lost 1 base and J 6 bases, leaving 10 bases between the germline ends. Looked up from germline, CDR1 is MDHEN and CDR2 is SYDVKM. This CDR3 has 14 residues. The CDR3 nucleotides read TGTGCCAGCAGTTTATCGAGCGGAAGCAATGAGCAGTTCTTC. This codes for CASSLSSGSNEQFF.

This clone was counted at least ten times. V is TRBV4-1 and J is TRBJ2-2; D is uncertain. V lost 1 base and J 4 bases, leaving 7 bases between the germline ends. CDR1 and CDR2 from the germline V gene are MGHRA and YSYEKL. This CDR3 comprises 14 residues. The CDR3, as DNA: TGCGCCAGCAGCCAAGCCGGGTTCACCGGGGAGCTGTTTTTT. Its translation is CASSQAGFTGELFF.

The chain links TRBV7-3 to TRBJ1-2; perhaps TRBD1 as D (6 bases). Trimming removed 5 bases at V and 8 bases at J, with 18 bases between. The CDR3 runs to 14 residues. Germline V gives CDR1 SGHTA, CDR2 FQGTGA. CDR3 coding DNA: TGTGCCAGCAGCCCGGGGTCAGGGGTTGTGGGCTACACCTTC. It yields the protein CASSPGSGVVGYTF.

This clone was detected many times. The chain is built from TRBV14 and TRBJ2-7; D remains unclear. The germline V gene has CDR1 SGHDN and CDR2 FVKESK. V gave up 3 bases and J gave up 3 bases, with 6 bases separating them. This CDR3 has 12 amino acids. The CDR3 here is CASSHTYYEQYF. The CDR3 DNA sequence: TGTGCCAGCAGCCACACATACTACGAGCAGTACTTC.

The chain employs TRBV11-3 and TRBJ2-7; 10 nucleotides agree with TRBD1. The CDR3 runs 20 residues. V gave up 2 bases and J gave up 0 bases; unmatched junction bases: 16. In germline, CDR1 is SGHNT, CDR2 YENEEA. The CDR3 DNA reads TGTGCCAGCAGCTTAACTGGGGACAGGGGAACACCGGGGAGCTCCTACGAGCAGTACTTC. It is translated as CASSLTGDRGTPGSSYEQYF.

The rearrangement joins TRBV7-9 to TRBJ2-1; no clear D gene. V was shortened by 3 bases and J by 5 bases, with 11 bases between the two germline ends. The CDR3 sequence is 14 residues long. In germline, CDR1 is SEHNR, CDR2 FQNEAQ (reference sequence). The CDR3 protein is CASSFLGNDNEQFF. CDR3 DNA sequence: TGTGCCAGCAGCTTCCTCGGTAACGACAATGAGCAGTTCTTC.

This clone was counted many times. Since a much larger clone is just one base distant, this may be a read error. The chain couples TRBV30 to TRBJ1-1, with TRBD1 as a possible D gene (5 bases). Germline values: CDR1 GTSNPN, CDR2 SVGIG (reference sequence). The CDR3 is 13 amino acids. The V and J ends lost 4 bases and 3 bases respectively, with 12 bases between them. CDR3 DNA: TGTGCCTGGACGGGGGATGCGGACACTGAAGCTTTCTTT. It is translated as CAWTGDADTEAFF.